The 18 T cell receptor beta chains below were found in one sample sequenced in a study of regulatory T cells in long-lasting Graves disease. As for time point: newly diagnosed GD, antithyroid drugs for less than 3 months. The TCR library was made from RNA extracted from PBMCs. Relying on iRepertoire HTBI primers and Arm-PCR of CDR3 regions, the team built TCR beta libraries. TCRdb redid the calling of the multiplex PCR reads with MiXCR, one entry per CDR3 protein. The sample holds approximately 560,000 distinct CDR3 sequences, about 16% seen once. The same sample was also studied in work on T cells in Graves' hyperthyroidism and ophthalmopathy.

The source material was peripheral blood mononuclear cells (PBMCs), sampled at new diagnosis, from a patient treated with antithyroid drugs. All receptors come from a young man with Graves disease.

The sample holds many counts of this clonotype. The chain has TRBV9 and TRBJ2-1, with no clear D. Trimming pared 1 base from V and 6 bases from J, leaving 8 bases between. The CDR3 is made up of 13 amino acids. Germline V lookup: CDR1 SGDLS, CDR2 YYNGEE. The CDR3 sequence is CASSVPGTNEQFF. The CDR3 DNA follows: TGTGCCAGCAGCGTACCAGGAACCAATGAGCAGTTCTTC.

This clonotype was detected a few times. The CDR3 nucleotides are TGTGCCAGCAGCTGGAGCGGGAGTCTCGGTGAGCAGTTCTTC. It encodes CASSWSGSLGEQFF. The chain has TRBV5-4 and TRBJ2-1; 8 nucleotides match TRBD2. Per germline, CDR1 SGHNT and CDR2 YYREEE (reference sequence). The CDR3 sequence is 14 residues long. The J segment lost 9 bases and the V segment lost 3 bases, leaving 8 bases of the junction unmatched.

This clonotype was seen more than once but under ten times. V is TRBV6-2 or TRBV6-3 and J is TRBJ1-5; D might be TRBD1 (5 bases). Trimming left V 7 bases short and J 4 bases short, with 17 bases between. CDR3 length: 15 residues. Germline lookup yields CDR1 MNHEY and CDR2 SVGEGT. DNA of the CDR3: TGTGCCAGCACCCAGACAGTCGGTGCGAATCAGCCCCAGCATTTT. Its translation is CASTQTVGANQPQHF.

This clonotype turned up a few times. The J gene is TRBJ1-6, the V gene TRBV19; D is possibly TRBD1 (6 bases). Germline CDR1 LNHDA, CDR2 SQIVND (reference sequence). The CDR3 consists of 16 residues. Trimming removed 9 bases from V and 7 bases from J, with 22 bases in between. The CDR3 nucleotides are TGTGCCAGCACCAGGCAGGGGCCCGATTGGAATTCACCCCTCCACTTT. It specifies CASTRQGPDWNSPLHF.

J is TRBJ2-3 and V is TRBV7-9; 13 nucleotides align to TRBD2. The CDR3 consists of 16 residues. CDR1 and CDR2 from the germline V gene are SEHNR and FQNEAQ (reference sequence). V gave up 5 bases and J gave up 4 bases; unmatched junction bases: 6. The CDR3 loop is CASSRTSGSTADTQYF. CDR3 DNA: TGTGCCAGCAGCCGGACTAGCGGGAGTACCGCAGATACGCAGTATTTT.

This clonotype was picked up a small number of times. V gene TRBV4-2 combines with J gene TRBJ2-4; TRBD2 aligns across 7 bases. The CDR3 has 15 residues. The germline V gene has CDR1 LGHNA and CDR2 YNFKEQ. The V and J ends lost 0 bases and 6 bases, in that order; junction bases with no gene match: 5. This CDR3 is CASSQDQASGNIQYF. The CDR3 DNA follows: TGTGCCAGCAGCCAAGATCAGGCTAGCGGAAACATTCAGTACTTC.

This clonotype was picked up one time. The V gene is TRBV27, the J gene TRBJ2-2; D could derive from TRBD1 or TRBD2 (5 bases each). Germline CDR1 is MNHEY and CDR2 is SMNVEV (reference sequence). The V end was cut by 6 bases, the J end by 8 bases, with 22 bases between. This CDR3 is 16 amino acids long. Here the CDR3 reads CASRLLSDRRGGELFF. The CDR3 DNA reads TGTGCCAGCAGGCTTCTTAGCGACAGAAGAGGTGGGGAGCTGTTTTTT.

This clonotype was seen repeatedly, ten times or more. The rearrangement joins TRBV28 to TRBJ2-7; 11 bases are shared with TRBD1. V shed 4 bases, J shed 5 bases, and the junction held 4 bases outside the gene matches. Germline CDR1 and CDR2: MDHEN and SYDVKM. The CDR3 runs to 14 residues. The CDR3 region is CASSWTGGFDEQYF. The CDR3 coding sequence is TGTGCCAGCAGTTGGACAGGGGGCTTCGACGAGCAGTACTTC. Complete variable domain (other parts from reference TRBV28 and TRBJ2-7): DVKVTQSSRYLVKRTGEKVFLECVQDMDHENMFWYRQDPGLGLRLIYFSYDVKMKEKGDIPEGYSVSREKKERFSLILESASTNQTSMYLCASSWTGGFDEQYFGPGTRLTVT.

In its sample, this clonotype was seen a few times. CDR3 loop: CASSVGPGEISGANVLTF. CDR3 nucleotide sequence: TGTGCCAGCAGCGTAGGTCCAGGGGAAATTTCAGGGGCCAACGTCCTGACTTTC. V and J are TRBV9 and TRBJ2-6, with D possibly being TRBD1 (6 bases). Per the germline V gene, CDR1 is SGDLS and CDR2 is YYNGEE. V lost 0 bases to trimming and J lost 4 bases, with 17 bases between them. The CDR3 loop spans 18 amino acids.

This clonotype was detected only a few times. This rearrangement joins TRBV19 to TRBJ2-2, with 8 bases aligning to TRBD1. Trimming removed 7 bases from V and 6 bases from J; junction bases left unmatched: 7. Germline loops: CDR1 LNHDA, CDR2 SQIVND (reference sequence). The CDR3 runs 14 residues. The CDR3 spells CASTPGQGPGELFF. CDR3 nucleotides: TGTGCCAGTACCCCCGGACAGGGACCCGGGGAGCTGTTTTTT. The entire variable domain, with the rest obtained from reference TRBV19 and TRBJ2-2, is as follows: DGGITQSPKYLFRKEGQNVTLSCEQNLNHDAMYWYRQDPGQGLRLIYYSQIVNDFQKGDIAEGYSVSREKKESFPLTVTSAQKNPTAFYLCASTPGQGPGELFFGEGSRLTVL.

This clonotype was recorded many times. This chain joins TRBV11-2 and TRBJ2-1; D may be TRBD2 (5 bases). V was shortened by 5 bases and J by 4 bases, with 12 bases between the two germline ends. There are 14 residues in the CDR3. Germline V gene sequence: CDR1 SGHAT, CDR2 FQNNGV. CDR3 coding DNA: TGTGCCAGCAGCCCGGACCGACTATACAATGAGCAGTTCTTC. Residues: CASSPDRLYNEQFF.

On this clonotype: A much larger clonotype is one base distant, so this may be a read error. In DNA, the CDR3 is TGTGCCAGCGGCGGACTGCTAATGGGTTCACCCCTCCACTTT. Translation gives CASGGLLMGSPLHF. The chain couples TRBV9 to TRBJ1-6; D uncertain. Per the germline V gene, CDR1 is SGDLS and CDR2 is YYNGEE. Trimming removed 7 bases at V and 9 bases at J, with 17 bases between. The CDR3 contains 14 residues.

There are a few counts of this clonotype. The chain recombines TRBV6-1 with TRBJ2-7, with a weak D call TRBD2 (5 bases). CDR3 length equals 15 residues. Germline CDR1 reads MNHNS; CDR2 reads SASEGT. V was trimmed by 5 bases and J by 3 bases, leaving 17 bases between them. The CDR3 loop reads CASSLPGSPLYEQYF. DNA of the CDR3: TGTGCCAGCAGTCTCCCGGGGAGCCCTCTCTACGAGCAGTACTTC.

This clonotype was detected many times. The chain joins TRBV30 to TRBJ2-2; D is perhaps TRBD2 (6 bases). The germline gives CDR1 GTSNPN, CDR2 SVGIG (reference sequence). CDR3 size: 15 residues. The V gene lost 4 bases and the J gene lost 4 bases, with 16 bases spanning the gap. The CDR3 DNA is TGTGCCTGGATATCGGAACCAGCGGGCACCGGGGAGCTGTTTTTT. Its protein product is CAWISEPAGTGELFF.

The genes are TRBV7-3 and TRBJ2-2; 8 bases agree with TRBD2. CDR3 length: 16 amino acids. CDR1 and CDR2 (germline): SGHTA, FQGTGA. V gave up 0 bases and J gave up 3 bases; unmatched junction bases: 3. The CDR3 loop is CASSLTAGGDTGELFF. As DNA, the CDR3 is TGTGCCAGCAGCTTAACGGCGGGAGGTGACACCGGGGAGCTGTTTTTT. The whole variable domain, remainder taken from reference TRBV7-3 and TRBJ2-2, is GAGVSQTPSNKVTEKGKYVELRCDPISGHTALYWYRQSLGQGPEFLIYFQGTGAADDSGLPNDRFFAVRPEGSVSTLKIQRTERGDSAVYLCASSLTAGGDTGELFFGEGSRLTVL.

Ten or more counts support this clonotype. The chain links TRBV9 to TRBJ1-1; 7 bases align to TRBD1. Germline V lookup: CDR1 SGDLS, CDR2 YYNGEE. The CDR3 totals 14 residues. V gave up 2 bases and J gave up 6 bases; unmatched junction bases: 7. The CDR3 protein is CASSVGQTSAEAFF. The CDR3 DNA is TGTGCCAGCAGCGTGGGACAGACGAGCGCTGAAGCTTTCTTT.

This clonotype was counted between two and nine times. The CDR3 DNA is TGTGCCAGCAGCTCCCAGGGTATGAGTTGGAATTCACCCCTCCACTTT. Its translation is CASSSQGMSWNSPLHF. The chain uses TRBV7-9 and TRBJ1-6; possibly TRBD1 for D (5 bases). CDR1 is SEHNR, CDR2 FQNEAQ, per germline (reference sequence). The V end lost 4 bases, the J end lost 7 bases, and 17 bases lay between the germline ends. There are 16 residues in the CDR3.

As to this clonotype: A much larger clone is a single base away; this may be a read error. The V gene is TRBV7-3, the J gene TRBJ2-5, with a weak D call TRBD1 (6 bases). The CDR3 totals 17 residues. Germline CDR1 reads SGHTA; CDR2 reads FQGTGA. The CDR3, as DNA: TGTGTCAGCAGCTTAGGGGCCGAATGGGGGCCCGAAGAGACCCAGTACTTC. Amino acids: CVSSLGAEWGPEETQYF.